What follows is one TCR beta chain and its context. Its antigen remains unidentified. A process of 5'RACE template switching, which added a universal primer site and UMIs, was used to make TCR cDNA. One entry per CDR3 protein results from TCRdb running MiXCR on the 5' RACE reads. The sample has some 150,000 distinct CDR3 sequences, around 10% seen once. The source of the sample is a study of T cells after yellow fever vaccination. Study-level findings and limits: Most primary-vaccination clones reappeared after the booster (about 96% CD4, roughly 90% CD8). One caveat is that FACS-sorted repertoires could contain abundant clonotypes contaminating from the bulk population. CD4 and CD8 compartments shared a small share of clonotypes, likely from convergent recombination.

Per the germline V gene, CDR1 is SGHTA and CDR2 is FQGNSA. The CDR3 covers 16 residues. Between the trimmed V and J ends, which lost 7 bases and 2 bases, there was a span of 20 bases. The chain has TRBV7-2 and TRBJ2-5, with D maybe TRBD2 (6 bases). Here the sequenced sample was CD8+ T cells sorted from PBMCs, taken 15 days after the yellow fever booster vaccination. The receptor was derived from a man between 18 and 35 years old who received the YFV17D yellow fever vaccine. The CDR3 reads CASTLNPRLEQETQYF. The DNA for the CDR3 is TGTGCCAGCACCCTTAATCCCCGACTAGAACAAGAGACCCAGTACTTC. The whole variable domain, filled in from reference TRBV7-2 and TRBJ2-5, reads GAGVSQSPSNKVTEKGKDVELRCDPISGHTALYWYRQSLGQGLEFLIYFQGNSAPDKSGLPSDRFSAERTGGSVSTLTIQRTQQEDSAVYLCASTLNPRLEQETQYFGPGTRLLVL.